This T cell receptor (beta chain) was recovered during a study of blood T cells in healthy people across ages. For the study at large: When template switching was applied, about one barcoded beta molecule was captured per two T cells. Whole-study results and caveats: Diversity was higher, and naive CD4+ cells more numerous, in long-lived donors than in aged donors.

About this clonotype: Its antigen is as yet unknown.

The V gene end was trimmed by 3 bases and the J gene end by 7 bases; junction bases not matched to a gene: 18. The germline gives CDR1 MGHRA, CDR2 YSYEKL. CDR3 length equals 20 residues. Sample-barcoded 5' priming and a J-beta primer mix drove a second PCR of about 6 to 11 cycles. With 12 random nucleotides, a template-switch adaptor tagged each individual cDNA molecule. Each CDR3 protein is one row after TCRdb ran MiXCR on the 5' RACE reads. The sample carries more than 1.4 million distinct CDR3 sequences, approximately 40% recorded once. The specimen was blood. This sequence was found in a woman between 18 and 29 years old in good health. The J gene is TRBJ2-4, the V gene TRBV4-1; 13 nucleotides align to TRBD2. The CDR3 coding sequence is TGCGCCAGCAGCCAGGCCCGTCCTCTCGGGACTAGCGGGAACAGGAACATTCAGTACTTC. This encodes CASSQARPLGTSGNRNIQYF.